This T cell receptor (beta chain) was identified during a study of CD8 T cells in ankylosing spondylitis. The study's findings and limits: Reported data indicate significant enrichment of disease-linked clones within matched ankylosing spondylitis synovial fluid. Earlier work had already found some motif variants in reactive arthritis synovial fluid and blood.

TCRdb called the 5' RACE reads again in MiXCR, with one record for every CDR3 protein. The sample yields 150,000 to 200,000 distinct CDR3 sequences, roughly 11% seen once. This clonotype has a handful of counts. Its target is unknown. Input material: blood, either unsorted or a sorted T cell fraction (not recorded which). The sequence derives from a male donor with ankylosing spondylitis or in good health (not recorded which).

CDR3 in amino acids: CASSPGTSGRASTDTQYF. Here the CDR3 DNA reads TGTGCCAGCAGCCCCGGGACTAGCGGGAGGGCCTCCACAGATACGCAGTATTTT. The rearrangement links TRBV3-1 to TRBJ2-3; TRBD2 matches at 16 bases. Germline loops: CDR1 LGHDT, CDR2 YNNKEL (reference sequence). V lost 4 bases, J lost 2 bases, and 6 bases stayed unmatched. The CDR3 is 18 amino acids.